This TCR beta chain derives from a study of blood T cell repertoires in COVID-19 (TCRdb year 2020). Regarding the complete study: Collaborator samples came from the United States, Italy and Spain and covered acute and convalescent phases of COVID-19. Subjects who had been exposed to COVID-19, were actively infected with it, or had recovered from it provided the deeply sampled blood TCRbeta repertoires that made up the dataset. The material from the prospective study consisted of cDNA or gDNA derived from T cells, B-cell-depleted T cells, or PBMCs. A freely available public database, intended as a resource for researchers studying the immune response to SARS-CoV-2, is where the repertoires were released. The sample metadata nearly always contained a de-identified subject ID, COVID-19 status, age in years and sex. Samples were obtained from the ongoing ImmuneRACE study (first 160 participants) and from approximately 1,200 subjects provided by 6 global collaborators. Where HLA class I and class II types were available, the types were taken from metadata supplied by the sample provider, not from assay-based typing.

Note on this clone: Its antigen is unknown. It has no much larger one-base neighbor in the sample; base qualities were not kept.

The study at large found these results: How much clinical and demographic metadata was included differed by source and by participant, and the metadata was provided uncurated.

TCRbeta CDR3 regions were amplified from genomic DNA by means of the immunoSEQ Assay, a bias-controlled multiplex PCR. The study's processing was this. The number of nucleated cells in each sample was estimated from the amplification of reference gene primers within the assay. To quantify the absolute abundance of each unique TCRbeta CDR3 rearrangement, sequence reads were collapsed and filtered. Productive Simpson clonality was computed per sample as the square root of Simpson's diversity index over productive rearrangements. TCRdb's version of the immuneACCESS table is confined to in-frame rearrangements and falls short of the full clone set. An unresolved V gene accounts for under half of the shortfall where checked; the remainder is of unknown origin. V and J calls and clone size are given by that table; D and trimming were obtained from the DNA. The sample profile shows over 400,000 clones; roughly nine tenths of them were found once. The ten most abundant clones make up around 8% of the sample.

V loses 2 bases of germline sequence and J loses 9 bases, and the interval between the two ends is 17 bases. Looking up the germline V gene yields CDR1 MNHEY and CDR2 SVGAGI. The CDR3 runs 16 residues from the cysteine to the phenylalanine. CDR3 DNA only is kept here, 48 bases in frame from base 1. Participants in the prospective study were aged roughly 18 to 100 years, lived in under 30 United States geographic areas, and enrolled through a virtual design. To assign participants to cohorts, the prospective study relied on clinical history that participants themselves reported in a screening survey and a study questionnaire. Recovered participants in ImmuneRACE Cohort 3 were defined as having two consecutive negative NP/OP PCR tests, clearance from a healthcare professional, or resolution of symptoms. Each participant in the prospective study had whole blood, serum and a nasopharyngeal or oropharyngeal swab collected by mobile phlebotomists. Participants in the prospective study had the option to provide additional blood draws and questionnaires over a roughly 2-month period. Before DNA extraction, prospective study blood samples were shipped either frozen or at room temperature.

The chain employs TRBV6-5 and TRBJ1-6; there is no confident call for the D gene. The TCR originated in a woman in her sixties or seventies who had recovered from COVID-19. Sequencing used PBMCs or T cells enriched from blood (not recorded which). For the CDR3, the sequence is CASSYGIEILVSPLHF. The DNA sequence is TGTGCCAGCAGTTACGGTATCGAGATATTAGTTTCACCCCTCCACTTT.